The rows below give T cell receptor beta chains drawn from one sample of a study of cytomegalovirus exposure and HLA in healthy donors. Produced via immunoSEQ multiplex PCR; TCRdb's table is partial and in-frame only. The sample consists of fewer than 250,000 clones, about 83% of them appearing once. Sequencing was performed on PBMCs. The receptor source for this set is a man younger than 35 in good health and CMV-seronegative. CDR3s include the opening cysteine and the closing phenylalanine or tryptophan. D genes are given only for firm matches. Not every row has a clone size; where given, it reads once, few, many or a size class.

CDR3 protein,CDR3 DNA,clone size,D gene,J gene,V gene
CASSPRTSGHYEQYF,TGTGCCAGCAGCCCTCGGACTAGCGGCCACTACGAGCAGTACTTC,NA,TRBD2,TRBJ2-7,TRBV7-8
CASSPGTSGTQETQYF,TGTGCCAGCTCCCCGGGCACTAGCGGGACTCAAGAGACCCAGTACTTC,NA,TRBD2,TRBJ2-5,TRBV27
CASSPRTSGGYQETQYF,TGCGCCAGCAGCCCCAGGACTAGCGGGGGATACCAAGAGACCCAGTACTTC,once,TRBD2,TRBJ2-5,TRBV4-1
CASSDRGQPQHF,TGTGCCAGTAGCGACAGGGGTCAGCCCCAGCATTTT,NA,TRBD1,TRBJ1-5,TRBV19
CASSSTGQGFETQYF,TGTGCCAGCAGTTCCACAGGACAGGGTTTTGAGACCCAGTACTTC,NA,TRBD1,TRBJ2-5,TRBV27
CASSRDSETGELFF,TGTGCCAGCAGTCGGGACAGCGAGACCGGGGAGCTGTTTTTT,NA,TRBD1,TRBJ2-2,TRBV6-4
CASSLFSGGDEQFF,TGCGCCAGCAGCTTGTTTAGCGGGGGTGATGAGCAGTTCTTC,NA,TRBD2,TRBJ2-1,TRBV5-1
CASAYRQGNSPLHF,TGTGCCAGCGCCTATCGACAGGGCAATTCACCCCTCCACTTT,NA,TRBD1,TRBJ1-6,TRBV7-9
CASSLAGGPSYEQYF,TGTGCCAGCAGCTTAGCGGGAGGGCCATCCTACGAGCAGTACTTC,NA,TRBD2,TRBJ2-7,TRBV7-2
CASSSIKGRPYYNEQFF,TGTGCCAGCAGCTCGATAAAAGGGAGGCCCTACTACAATGAGCAGTTCTTC,NA,NA,TRBJ2-1,TRBV7-8
CASSIQGLEPIYF,TGTGCCAGCAGTATTCAGGGACTCGAACCCATATATTTT,NA,NA,TRBJ1-3,TRBV2
CASSGTADNEQFF,TGTGCCAGCAGTGGGACAGCAGACAATGAGCAGTTCTTC,NA,TRBD1,TRBJ2-1,TRBV27
CASRSGTGFEAFF,TGTGCCAGCAGATCCGGGACAGGCTTTGAAGCTTTCTTT,NA,TRBD1,TRBJ1-1,TRBV27
CASSPLHKNEQFF,TGTGCCAGCAGCCCGCTCCACAAGAATGAGCAGTTCTTC,NA,NA,TRBJ2-1,TRBV11-3
CASRFRDRFSEQYF,TGTGCCAGCAGATTTCGGGACAGGTTCAGCGAGCAGTACTTC,once,TRBD1,TRBJ2-7,TRBV6-1
CASSLGTGVYEQYF,TGTGCCAGCAGCTTAGGGACAGGAGTCTACGAGCAGTACTTC,NA,TRBD1,TRBJ2-7,TRBV7-8
CASSPSGRLGTNEKLFF,TGTGCCAGCAGCCCGAGCGGCAGGCTTGGAACTAATGAAAAACTGTTTTTT,NA,NA,TRBJ1-4,TRBV7-2
CASSLYGQGPYGDEQYF,TGTGCCAGCAGTTTATATGGTCAGGGGCCCTATGGTGACGAGCAGTACTTC,NA,NA,TRBJ2-7,TRBV27
CASSFSFQVYGRETEAFF,TGTGCCAGCAGTTTTTCGTTTCAGGTCTATGGCAGGGAAACTGAAGCTTTCTTT,NA,NA,TRBJ1-1,TRBV28
CASSVQGASPLHF,TGTGCCAGCAGTGTTCAGGGCGCGTCACCCCTCCACTTT,NA,NA,TRBJ1-6,TRBV2
CASSYWAGTASQETQYF,TGTGCCAGCAGTTACTGGGCCGGGACAGCCTCCCAAGAGACCCAGTACTTC,NA,TRBD1,TRBJ2-5,TRBV27
CASSELPYEQYF,TGTGCCAGCAGTGAACTCCCCTACGAGCAGTACTTC,NA,NA,TRBJ2-7,TRBV6-1
CASSLKGDYGYTF,TGCGCCAGCAGCTTGAAGGGAGACTATGGCTACACCTTC,NA,NA,TRBJ1-2,TRBV5-1
CATRSSGLANEQFF,TGTGCCACCCGCTCTAGCGGATTAGCCAATGAGCAGTTCTTC,NA,TRBD2,TRBJ2-1,TRBV6-5
CASSIWSGKSNQPQHF,TGTGCCAGTAGTATTTGGTCAGGGAAGAGCAATCAGCCCCAGCATTTT,NA,NA,TRBJ1-5,TRBV19
CASTLAGVGTGELFF,TGTGCCAGCACTCTAGCGGGGGTAGGGACCGGGGAGCTGTTTTTT,few,TRBD2,TRBJ2-2,TRBV27
CASALELFTDTQYF,TGCGCCAGCGCCTTAGAGTTATTCACAGATACGCAGTATTTT,NA,NA,TRBJ2-3,TRBV5-1
CASSSDRGSYGYTF,TGTGCCAGCAGTTCCGACAGGGGGAGCTATGGCTACACCTTC,few,TRBD1,TRBJ1-2,TRBV7-9
CASSFRDRVPYEQYF,TGTGCCAGCAGCTTCCGGGACAGGGTCCCCTACGAGCAGTACTTC,NA,TRBD1,TRBJ2-7,TRBV5-6
CASSHEVGVTQYF,TGTGCCAGTAGTCACGAGGTGGGAGTTACGCAGTATTTT,NA,NA,TRBJ2-3,TRBV19
CAWSPSGFKPSTDTQYF,TGTGCCTGGAGTCCTAGCGGGTTTAAGCCGAGCACAGATACGCAGTATTTT,NA,TRBD2,TRBJ2-3,TRBV30
CASSLAYLSSYEQYF,TGTGCCAGCAGCTTAGCCTACCTTAGCTCCTACGAGCAGTACTTC,NA,NA,TRBJ2-7,TRBV7-2
CASSPSGATDTQYF,TGTGCCAGCAGCCCTAGCGGCGCTACAGATACGCAGTATTTT,NA,TRBD2,TRBJ2-3,TRBV7-2
CASSPGDRVDEQFF,TGTGCCAGCTCACCAGGCGACAGGGTGGATGAGCAGTTCTTC,NA,TRBD1,TRBJ2-1,TRBV18
CASSVGTSSSYEQYF,TGTGCCAGCAGCGTAGGGACTTCCAGCTCCTACGAGCAGTACTTC,NA,NA,TRBJ2-7,TRBV9
CASRTGYYEQYF,TGTGCCAGCAGAACAGGTTACTACGAGCAGTACTTC,NA,NA,TRBJ2-7,TRBV27
CASRLQTGQNTGELFF,TGTGCCAGCAGACTTCAGACAGGTCAGAACACCGGGGAGCTGTTTTTT,NA,NA,TRBJ2-2,TRBV27
CASSPISGRAEGEQYF,TGTGCCAGCAGCCCCATAAGCGGGAGGGCCGAAGGCGAGCAGTACTTC,NA,TRBD2,TRBJ2-7,TRBV4-2